Presented here are 23 T cell receptor beta chains from one specimen sequenced in a study of cytomegalovirus exposure and HLA in healthy donors. This PCR relied on a set of 60 Vbeta primers and 13 Jbeta primers. Data came from immunoSEQ multiplex PCR; TCRdb stores just in-frame clones and leaves some out. Recorded for this sample: about 140,000 clones. Sequenced sample: PBMCs. The receptor set was obtained from a young woman in good health and CMV-seronegative.

The chain recombines TRBV6-5 with TRBJ2-1, with D perhaps matching TRBD2 (6 bases). The germline gives CDR1 MNHEY, CDR2 SVGAGI. The V and J ends lost 2 bases and 6 bases respectively, with 17 bases between them. CDR3 size: 16 residues. CDR3 sequence: CASSYGAGLRGNEQFF. The CDR3 region has the DNA TGTGCCAGCAGTTACGGGGCGGGACTTCGGGGCAATGAGCAGTTCTTC.

This rearrangement joins TRBV9 to TRBJ1-6, with 9 positions matching TRBD1. Germline V CDR1 and CDR2: SGDLS, YYNGEE. The CDR3 sequence is 15 residues long. V lost 2 bases, J lost 7 bases, and 4 bases stayed unmatched. CDR3 nucleotide sequence: TGTGCCAGCAGCGTTACAGGGGGCGAAAATTCACCCCTCCACTTT. Protein: CASSVTGGENSPLHF.

The gene calls are TRBV6-1 and TRBJ2-7; no clear D gene. V lost 8 bases, J lost 1 base, and 15 bases lay in between. Germline CDR1 reads MNHNS; CDR2 reads SASEGT. The CDR3 extends over 14 amino acids. DNA of the CDR3: TGTGCCAGCTTCGGATCCACAGAATCCTACGAGCAGTACTTC. Residues: CASFGSTESYEQYF.

CDR3 sequence (DNA): TGTGCCAGCAGCCCTGGGAGCTCCTACAATGAGCAGTTCTTC. Protein: CASSPGSSYNEQFF. This chain links TRBV27 with TRBJ2-1; D possibly corresponds to TRBD2 (5 bases). The V end lost 6 bases, the J end lost 0 bases, and 9 bases lay between the germline ends. This CDR3 is 14 amino acids long. Germline assignment: CDR1 MNHEY and CDR2 SMNVEV (reference sequence).

V usage is TRBV7-9 and J usage is TRBJ1-2, with 10 positions matching TRBD1. The V gene's germline CDR1 is SEHNR and CDR2 FQNEAQ (reference sequence). Trimming cost V 4 bases and J 3 bases; bases outside gene matches: 8. The CDR3 sequence is 16 residues long. The CDR3 is CASSSRGQGRDYGYTF. CDR3 nucleotides: TGTGCCAGCAGCTCCAGGGGACAGGGGAGGGACTATGGCTACACCTTC.

The genes are TRBV30 and TRBJ1-6; TRBD1 is a possible D gene (6 bases). In germline, CDR1 is GTSNPN, CDR2 SVGIG (reference sequence). V was pared by 7 bases and J by 7 bases, with 14 bases between. The CDR3 spans 13 residues. CDR3 in amino acids: CAFRGSRNSPLHF. The CDR3 DNA follows: TGTGCCTTTAGGGGGTCTAGGAATTCACCCCTCCACTTT.

The genes are TRBV6-1 and TRBJ2-7, with 8 bases matching TRBD2. This CDR3 comprises 13 residues. Per the germline V gene, CDR1 is MNHNS and CDR2 is SASEGT. The J segment lost 4 bases and the V segment lost 6 bases, leaving 5 bases of the junction unmatched. The CDR3 nucleotides are TGTGCCAGCAGCCCGGGAGGGCCTTACGAGCAGTACTTC. Translating it yields CASSPGGPYEQYF.

The chain uses TRBV7-9 and TRBJ2-3; tentative D call: TRBD2 (5 bases). Germline V gene data show CDR1 as SEHNR and CDR2 as FQNEAQ (reference sequence). The V end was cut by 5 bases, the J end by 2 bases, with 20 bases between. This CDR3 spans 17 amino acids. Written as DNA, the CDR3 is TGTGCCAGCAGCCGGTACCTGGCTAGCTTAGTCACAGATACGCAGTATTTT. Protein sequence: CASSRYLASLVTDTQYF.

The rearrangement joins TRBV11-3 to TRBJ1-1; D possibly corresponds to TRBD1 (5 bases). The CDR3 is made up of 13 amino acids. Germline values: CDR1 SGHNT, CDR2 YENEEA. V dropped 5 bases and J dropped 5 bases, with 12 bases sitting between them. The CDR3 DNA reads TGTGCCAGCAGCCCCAGGGAAGGGACTGAAGCTTTCTTT. Residues: CASSPREGTEAFF. Drawing the rest from reference TRBV11-3 and TRBJ1-1, the complete variable domain is EAGVVQSPRYKIIEKKQPVAFWCNPISGHNTLYWYLQNLGQGPELLIRYENEEAVDDSQLPKDRFSAERLKGVDSTLKIQPAELGDSAVYLCASSPREGTEAFFGQGTRLTVV.

The V call is TRBV30, the J call TRBJ2-5; D uncertain. The CDR3 is 12 amino acids. CDR1 is GTSNPN, CDR2 SVGIG, per germline (reference sequence). Deletions cut 5 bases from V and 5 bases from J, with 12 bases between. CDR3 loop: CAWGSAGETQYF. The CDR3 region has the DNA TGTGCCTGGGGGTCGGCCGGGGAGACCCAGTACTTC. Full variable domain (missing parts from reference TRBV30 and TRBJ2-5): SQTIHQWPATLVQPVGSPLSLECTVEGTSNPNLYWYRQAAGRGLQLLFYSVGIGQISSEVPQNLSASRPQDRQFILSSKKLLLSDSGFYLCAWGSAGETQYFGPGTRLLVL.

The J gene is TRBJ1-1, the V gene TRBV29-1; D unresolved. Germline CDR1 and CDR2: SQVTM and ANQGSEA. The CDR3 has 14 residues. Trimming stripped 6 bases from V and 0 bases from J, with 14 bases between. This CDR3 is CSVRILSLNTEAFF. The CDR3 bases are TGCAGCGTAAGAATACTGAGCCTGAACACTGAAGCTTTCTTT.

The rearrangement uses TRBV6-5 and TRBJ1-2; a possible D gene is TRBD1 (5 bases). V lost 0 bases and J 5 bases, leaving 7 bases between the germline ends. Germline loops: CDR1 MNHEY, CDR2 SVGAGI. The CDR3 runs 13 residues. This CDR3 is CASSYSPGYGYTF. CDR3 coding DNA: TGTGCCAGCAGTTACTCGCCAGGGTATGGCTACACCTTC.

V and J are TRBV15 and TRBJ1-4; D perhaps matches TRBD1 (5 bases). V was clipped by 6 bases and J by 0 bases, with 8 bases between them. The CDR3 has 14 residues. Germline-derived CDR1 and CDR2 are LNHNV and YYDKDF (reference sequence). CDR3 protein: CATRGVATNEKLFF. The DNA for the CDR3 is TGTGCCACCAGAGGGGTCGCAACTAATGAAAAACTGTTTTTT.

This sequence joins TRBV7-6 and TRBJ1-3, with TRBD1 identical over 7 bases. Trimming at V came to 1 base and at J to 6 bases, leaving 9 bases not matched to a gene. CDR1 is SGHVS, CDR2 FNYEAQ, per germline. The CDR3 length is 16 residues. Here the CDR3 DNA reads TGTGCCAGCAGCTTAGGAGGGGGCATCGGGATAAACACCATATATTTT. Protein sequence: CASSLGGGIGINTIYF.

V is TRBV4-2 and J is TRBJ2-7; TRBD2 might be the D (5 bases). The ends were cut back, 5 bases at V and 2 bases at J, with 13 bases in the middle. Germline V gene lookup returns CDR1 LGHNA and CDR2 YNFKEQ. The CDR3 is 14 amino acids. CDR3 loop: CASSYGLDTYEQYV. The CDR3 DNA reads as TGTGCCAGCAGCTATGGACTTGATACCTACGAGCAGTACGTC.

This chain uses TRBV6-5 with TRBJ1-1, with D possibly being TRBD1 (5 bases). The CDR3 has 15 amino acids. Germline CDR1 is MNHEY and CDR2 is SVGAGI. V lost 7 bases and J 4 bases, leaving 19 bases between the germline ends. The CDR3 DNA reads as TGTGCCAGCACGGAGTCCGGCAGGGCTAGCACTGAAGCTTTCTTT. It is translated as CASTESGRASTEAFF.

The chain is built from TRBV6-5 and TRBJ2-3; 8 bases are shared with TRBD1. J lost 5 bases, V lost 3 bases, and 10 bases had no gene match. The CDR3 sequence is 16 residues long. CDR1 is MNHEY, CDR2 SVGAGI, per germline. As DNA, the CDR3 is TGTGCCAGCAGTTATTCCCCGGACAGGGTCGGAGATACGCAGTATTTT. Its protein is CASSYSPDRVGDTQYF.

Details on this clone: One end of the junction is discordant with germline, which a read error may explain. Other DNA sequences within the sample encode an identical CDR3. The chain is built from TRBV19 and TRBJ2-6; TRBD1 agrees at 7 bases. This CDR3 has 15 residues. The V gene's germline CDR1 is LNHDA and CDR2 SQIVND (reference sequence). This chain's CDR3 is CASKPQGSGANVLTF. The CDR3 coding sequence is TGTGCTAGTAAACCACAGGGGTCTGGGGCCAACGTCCTGACTTTC.

The chain is built from TRBV10-3 and TRBJ2-7, with D perhaps TRBD1 (6 bases). Between the trimmed V and J ends, which lost 2 bases and 7 bases, there was a span of 18 bases. The germline V gene encodes CDR1 ENHRY and CDR2 SYGVKD. There are 15 residues in the CDR3. CDR3 protein: CAISERFGGLGEQYF. The CDR3 coding sequence is TGTGCCATCAGTGAGCGCTTTGGGGGCCTGGGTGAGCAGTACTTC.

The CDR3, as DNA: TGTGCCAGCAGCTTAACGGGGGTAGCGGGCGCCTACGAGCAGTACTTC. It specifies CASSLTGVAGAYEQYF. The rearrangement links TRBV7-6 to TRBJ2-7, with TRBD2 matching over 7 bases. This CDR3 comprises 16 residues. Trimming at V came to 2 bases and at J to 2 bases, leaving 9 bases not matched to a gene. Germline V lookup: CDR1 SGHVS, CDR2 FNYEAQ.

The V and J genes are TRBV7-2 and TRBJ2-7, with a possible D match to TRBD2 (6 bases). This CDR3 is built from 14 residues. CDR1 SGHTA and CDR2 FQGNSA come from the germline V gene. Trimming took off 1 base at V and 3 bases at J, with 10 bases between the two ends. In nucleotides, the CDR3 is TGTGCCAGCAGCTTAGGGGTTAGCGGCTACGAGCAGTACGTC. Translating it yields CASSLGVSGYEQYV.

The chain employs TRBV7-9 and TRBJ2-1; D might be TRBD1 (7 bases). The CDR3 extends over 15 amino acids. The germline V and J ends were trimmed by 5 bases and 7 bases, with 18 bases remaining between them. The germline gives CDR1 SEHNR, CDR2 FQNEAQ (reference sequence). CDR3 residues: CASSTSGGTANEQFF. The DNA for the CDR3 is TGTGCCAGCAGCACCTCCGGAGGGACAGCGAATGAGCAGTTCTTC.

The rearrangement links TRBV12-2 to TRBJ2-1; TRBD1 is the table's D call and was not checked against the DNA. TRBV12-2 is given as a pseudogene. CDR3 size: 15 residues. CDR3 nucleotide sequence: TGTGCAAGTCGCTATAACAGGTTATCGTTGGATGAGCAGTTCTTC. This sequence encodes CASRYNRLSLDEQFF.